This is a list of T cell receptor beta chains from one sample in a study of shared clonotypes between healthy human individuals. Some clones are missing from TCRdb's copy, which holds only in-frame ones; the method was immunoSEQ multiplex PCR. The sample records around 300,000 clones, around 87% being singletons. Sequencing input: memory CD8+ T cells sorted from blood. These receptors were taken from a man between 18 and 35 years old in good health. Each CDR3 is given with its conserved first and last residue. A D gene is named only where the DNA matches it firmly.

CASSFGGRSYNEQFF	TGTGCCAGCAGCTTTGGGGGAAGGTCCTACAATGAGCAGTTCTTC	.	TRBV5-5	TRBJ2-1
CASSEYWNTEAFF	TGTGCCAGCAGTGAATATTGGAACACTGAAGCTTTCTTT	.	TRBV25-1	TRBJ1-1
CASSQQEVNGNTIYF	TGCGCCAGCAGCCAGCAGGAGGTCAATGGAAACACCATATATTTT	.	TRBV4-1	TRBJ1-3
CAWSGLSRSYEQYF	TGTGCCTGGAGTGGACTGTCCCGCTCCTACGAGCAGTACTTC	.	TRBV30	TRBJ2-7
CASSLGLASLTDTQYF	TGTGCCAGCAGCTTAGGGCTAGCGAGTCTCACAGATACGCAGTATTTT	.	TRBV7-9	TRBJ2-3
CSVRPVSGGNTIYF	TGCAGCGTCCGACCGGTGTCGGGGGGAAACACCATATATTTT	.	TRBV29-1	TRBJ1-3
CASSLAPLAGDEQYF	TGTGCCAGCAGCTTAGCGCCACTAGCGGGGGACGAGCAGTACTTC	TRBD2	TRBV7-8	TRBJ2-7
CAISESEIYYGYTF	TGTGCCATCAGTGAGTCGGAGATTTACTATGGCTACACCTTC	.	TRBV10-3	TRBJ1-2
CASSPAGQNYEQYF	TGCGCCAGCAGCCCAGCGGGACAGAACTACGAGCAGTACTTC	.	TRBV4-1	TRBJ2-7
CASSPTTGVDILTYEQYF	TGTGCCAGCAGCCCTACTACAGGGGTCGATATATTAACCTACGAGCAGTACTTC	TRBD1	TRBV5-8	TRBJ2-7